The source of this TCR beta chain is a study of blood T cell repertoires in COVID-19. The overall study: There were acute and convalescent COVID-19 samples, and they came from the United States, Italy and Spain.

In the original analysis: From reference gene primer amplification, estimates of nucleated cell counts were derived. Profiling relied on immunoSEQ multiplex PCR, and the TCRdb table lists in-frame clones only, not all of them. The D gene and trimming were derived from the DNA, and the V and J assignments and clone size from that table. This table holds some 69,000 clones, about 92% found once. The CDR3 sequence is 11 residues long. Germline values: CDR1 LNHNV, CDR2 YYDKDF (reference sequence). Trimming took off 6 bases at V and 10 bases at J, with 12 bases between the two ends. The V call is TRBV15, the J call TRBJ1-1; no clear D gene. The specimen sequenced was peripheral blood. The clonotype was recovered from a man in his fifties or sixties with acute or convalescent COVID-19. The CDR3 nucleotides read TGTGCCACCAGTCCGGGAGTAGGAGCTTTCTTT. Translation: CATSPGVGAFF.